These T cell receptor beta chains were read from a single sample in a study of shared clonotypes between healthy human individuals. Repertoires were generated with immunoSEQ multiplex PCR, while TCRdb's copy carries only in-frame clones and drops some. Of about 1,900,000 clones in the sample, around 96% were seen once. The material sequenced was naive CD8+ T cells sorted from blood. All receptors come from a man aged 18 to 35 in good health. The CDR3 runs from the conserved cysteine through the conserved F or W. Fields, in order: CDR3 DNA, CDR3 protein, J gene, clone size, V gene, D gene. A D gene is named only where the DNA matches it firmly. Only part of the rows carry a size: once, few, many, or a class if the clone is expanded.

TGTGCCAGCAGCTTTTACAGGGAACGTATCACTGAAGCTTTCTTT	CASSFYRERITEAFF	TRBJ1-1	NA	TRBV7-8	NA
TGTGCCATCAGTGAGTCTGGACTGACTGAAGCTTTCTTT	CAISESGLTEAFF	TRBJ1-1	NA	TRBV10-3	NA
TGTGCCAGCAGCCTACAGTCGAGCCCGATTTATGGCTACACCTTC	CASSLQSSPIYGYTF	TRBJ1-2	NA	TRBV6-6	NA
TGCGCCAGCAGTGAGCCCGAAAACACAGGGAATGATACGCAGTATTTT	CASSEPENTGNDTQYF	TRBJ2-3	NA	TRBV10-1	NA
TGTGCCAGCAGTTCCCTTGGACTAGCGGGGAACACCTACGAGCAGTACTTC	CASSSLGLAGNTYEQYF	TRBJ2-7	NA	TRBV27	TRBD2
TGCAGCGTTGAAGAGGTCGGGTCAGGGAGCGATACGCAGTATTTT	CSVEEVGSGSDTQYF	TRBJ2-3	NA	TRBV29-1	NA
TGTGCCAGCAGCTTACCGCTATACTACGAGCAGTACTTC	CASSLPLYYEQYF	TRBJ2-7	NA	TRBV7-2	NA
TGTGCCAGCAGCTTAGGGGACAGGACTAATGAAAAACTGTTTTTT	CASSLGDRTNEKLFF	TRBJ1-4	NA	TRBV7-8	TRBD1
TGTGCCAGTAGTTTCTCTGGCGAGGGAGCCTACGAGCAGTACTTC	CASSFSGEGAYEQYF	TRBJ2-7	few	TRBV19	NA
TGCGCCAGCAATACGGAGGGACAGCTCACAGATACGCAGTATTTT	CASNTEGQLTDTQYF	TRBJ2-3	NA	TRBV5-1	NA
TGTGCCAGCAGCTCCCGAACCTCGAATACCGGGGAGCTGTTTTTT	CASSSRTSNTGELFF	TRBJ2-2	NA	TRBV7-9	NA
TGTGCCAGCAGCTTCGGGGGAGGCAACGCGAACACCGGGGAGCTGTTTTTT	CASSFGGGNANTGELFF	TRBJ2-2	NA	TRBV7-9	NA
TGTGCCAGCAGCTTTCGGAATAACTATGGCTACACCTTC	CASSFRNNYGYTF	TRBJ1-2	NA	TRBV5-6	NA
TGTGCCAGCAGCTTAGGACTAGCGGGAGGTCTATACGAGCAGTACTTC	CASSLGLAGGLYEQYF	TRBJ2-7	NA	TRBV7-2	TRBD2
TGTGCCAGCAGCGTAGGAACTAGCAGTGTCGGGGAGCTGTTTTTT	CASSVGTSSVGELFF	TRBJ2-2	NA	TRBV9	NA
TGTGCCAGCAGGAGTGAGGGGTTCAGCACAGATACGCAGTATTTT	CASRSEGFSTDTQYF	TRBJ2-3	NA	TRBV28	NA
TGCGCCAGCAGCCTCGGACAGGGGGCAACAGATACGCAGTATTTT	CASSLGQGATDTQYF	TRBJ2-3	NA	TRBV4-3	TRBD1
TGTGCCAGCAGTCAGGGACAGGGGAGCTCCTACGAGCAGTACTTC	CASSQGQGSSYEQYF	TRBJ2-7	NA	TRBV7-3	TRBD1
TGTGCCAGCAGTTCGACAGGGGGTTCTTCACCCCTCCACTTT	CASSSTGGSSPLHF	TRBJ1-6	few	TRBV27	TRBD1
TGCGCCAGCAGCCAAGATCAGGAGGGAGGGTGGGCAGATACGCAGTATTTT	CASSQDQEGGWADTQYF	TRBJ2-3	NA	TRBV4-3	TRBD2
TGTGCCAGCAGCGTCCGACTAGCGGGAGGAACAGATACGCAGTATTTT	CASSVRLAGGTDTQYF	TRBJ2-3	NA	TRBV9	TRBD2
TGTGCCAGCAGCAGTACAGGGGTCACTGAAGCTTTCTTT	CASSSTGVTEAFF	TRBJ1-1	NA	TRBV7-9	TRBD1
TGTGCCAGCAGCGTAGCGGGAAGTCCCATCGAGACCCAGTACTTC	CASSVAGSPIETQYF	TRBJ2-5	NA	TRBV9	NA
TGTGCCAGCAGCCTAGGACTAGCGGGAGACACAGATACGCAGTATTTT	CASSLGLAGDTDTQYF	TRBJ2-3	NA	TRBV7-9	TRBD2
TGCGCCAGCAGCCAAGTCGGGTCCTACTATGGCTACACCTTC	CASSQVGSYYGYTF	TRBJ1-2	NA	TRBV4-1	NA
TGTGCCAGCAGTATTGCGACAGTTGAAGCTTTCTTT	CASSIATVEAFF	TRBJ1-1	NA	TRBV11-2	NA
TGTGCCAGCTCACCACTAACAGGGAACTTGAACACTGAAGCTTTCTTT	CASSPLTGNLNTEAFF	TRBJ1-1	NA	TRBV18	NA
TGTGCCAGCACAGGACAGGCCCCTAATAATGAAGCTTTCTTT	CASTGQAPNNEAFF	TRBJ1-1	NA	TRBV6-1	TRBD1
TGTGCCAGCAGCTCGCACCCCGAGGGGCGTGGAGCTTTCTTT	CASSSHPEGRGAFF	TRBJ1-1	NA	TRBV7-8	NA
TGTGCCAGCAGTGAAGCAGGGTGGGATCAGCCCCAGCATTTT	CASSEAGWDQPQHF	TRBJ1-5	NA	TRBV6-1	NA
TGTGCCAGCAGCGGGGGGGGAGCCTATGGCTACACCTTC	CASSGGGAYGYTF	TRBJ1-2	NA	TRBV11-2	NA
TGTGCCAGCAGTTTATCTTTCAGAGGGGAGACCGAGTATGGCTACACCTTC	CASSLSFRGETEYGYTF	TRBJ1-2	NA	TRBV27	NA
TGTGCCAGCAGTTACGGACAGGGGGCCGGGGAGCTGTTTTTT	CASSYGQGAGELFF	TRBJ2-2	NA	TRBV27	TRBD1
TGTGCCAGCAGCTCCGTGGGGGAGTACTACGAGCAGTACTTC	CASSSVGEYYEQYF	TRBJ2-7	NA	TRBV7-9	NA
TGTGCCAGTAGGCGGACAGGGACACCCTCACCCCTCCACTTT	CASRRTGTPSPLHF	TRBJ1-6	NA	TRBV19	TRBD1
TGTGCCAGCTTGGACCGTAGCAACACCGGGGAGCTGTTTTTT	CASLDRSNTGELFF	TRBJ2-2	NA	TRBV19	NA
TGTGCCAGCAGCTTAGAATCTACAGACAGATACGGCTACACCTTC	CASSLESTDRYGYTF	TRBJ1-2	NA	TRBV11-2	NA
TGCGCCAGCAGCGGCCCAAACAGGTTTTGGAACGAGCAGTACTTC	CASSGPNRFWNEQYF	TRBJ2-7	NA	TRBV5-1	NA
TGTGCCAGCAGTGAAGCGTTGGGTTACGAGCAGTACTTC	CASSEALGYEQYF	TRBJ2-7	NA	TRBV6-1	NA
TGCAGCGTAGACAGGGTAGAATCCTACGAGCAGTACTTC	CSVDRVESYEQYF	TRBJ2-7	NA	TRBV29-1	TRBD1
TGCGCCAGCAGCTCTGACGTGGGTGAGCAGTTCTTC	CASSSDVGEQFF	TRBJ2-1	NA	TRBV4-3	NA
TGTGCCAGCAGTTTAGGACAGGGGGGGACCTACGAGCAGTACTTC	CASSLGQGGTYEQYF	TRBJ2-7	NA	TRBV28	TRBD1
TGTGCCAGCAGTTTAGGAACAGGGGGCGGTGAAGCTTTCTTT	CASSLGTGGGEAFF	TRBJ1-1	NA	TRBV27	TRBD1
TGTGCCAGCAGCTCGCTCGGACTAGCGGGACACGAGCAGTACTTC	CASSSLGLAGHEQYF	TRBJ2-7	NA	TRBV5-5	TRBD2
TGTGCCAGCAGTTACGGGGGGACAGGGACAAATCAGCCCCAGCATTTT	CASSYGGTGTNQPQHF	TRBJ1-5	NA	TRBV6-6	TRBD1
TGTGCCACCAGCGACCCTGGGACTAGCGGGAGGTCAGATACGCAGTATTTT	CATSDPGTSGRSDTQYF	TRBJ2-3	NA	TRBV15	TRBD2
TGTGCCAGCAGTCTCACCCTATCAGGTGAAGCTTTCTTT	CASSLTLSGEAFF	TRBJ1-1	NA	TRBV6-5	NA
TGCGCCAGCAGCCATTTCGTGACTAGTGTCTCCTACGAGCAGTACTTC	CASSHFVTSVSYEQYF	TRBJ2-7	NA	TRBV4-1	NA
TGCGCCAGCAGCCAAGATGGTCAGCTGAACACTGAAGCTTTCTTT	CASSQDGQLNTEAFF	TRBJ1-1	NA	TRBV4-1	NA
TGTGCCAGCAGCTCTATTGGGGCCTCTCCGGGGGAGCAGTTCTTC	CASSSIGASPGEQFF	TRBJ2-1	NA	TRBV7-2	NA
TGTGCCAGCAGTTACTCGGCCGGGACAGGGTACAATGAGCAGTTCTTC	CASSYSAGTGYNEQFF	TRBJ2-1	NA	TRBV27	TRBD1